The T cell receptor (beta chain) under discussion was sequenced for a study of T cells in localized non-small cell lung cancer. Overall study results and limits: Longer survival (overall) was linked to higher T cell density in blood.

Data came from immunoSEQ multiplex PCR; TCRdb stores just in-frame clones and leaves some out. The data contain under 75,000 clones, 86% of them singletons. In regard to this clone: Its antigen is as yet unknown.

The sample consisted of peripheral blood, taken before any cancer treatment. This clonotype originated in a male donor aged 60 or over with stage III squamous cell lung carcinoma.

The CDR3 nucleotides read TGTGCCAGTTCCCGCCGCGGGACGGTTAATGAAAAACTGTTTTTT. As protein: CASSRRGTVNEKLFF. V usage is TRBV5-4 and J usage is TRBJ1-4, with D possibly TRBD1 on 5 matching bases. V lost 8 bases and J lost 4, with 18 bases in between. The germline V gene has CDR1 SGHNT and CDR2 YYREEE (reference sequence). The CDR3 spans 15 residues. Variable domain in full (rest from reference TRBV5-4 and TRBJ1-4): ETGVTQSPTHLIKTRGQQVTLRCSSQSGHNTVSWYQQALGQGPQFIFQYYREEENGRGNFPPRFSGLQFPNYSSELNVNALELDDSALYLCASSRRGTVNEKLFFGSGTQLSVL.